These 28 T cell receptor beta chains originate from one sample sequenced in a study of CD8 T cells in ankylosing spondylitis. Study observations and caveats: Apparently characteristic of ankylosing spondylitis blood was a TCR beta motif (roughly eight highly homologous variants).

These receptors have no known antigen. TCRdb independently ran MiXCR on the 5' RACE reads; one entry per CDR3 protein. The sample yields roughly 90,000 distinct CDR3 sequences, roughly 8.8% seen once. Input material: blood, either unsorted or a sorted T cell fraction (not recorded which). The receptors come from a male donor with ankylosing spondylitis.

This clonotype has a count of ten or more. The V call is TRBV6-2 or TRBV6-3, the J call TRBJ2-5; D remains unclear. The CDR3 is 15 residues long. V was clipped by 6 bases and J by 1 base, with 15 bases between them. Germline V gene sequence: CDR1 MNHEY, CDR2 SVGEGT. The CDR3 spells CASRQRIGIQETQYF. For the CDR3, the DNA is TGTGCCAGCAGGCAAAGAATAGGTATCCAAGAGACCCAGTACTTC.

In this sample, this clonotype turned up many times. This chain joins TRBV29-1 and TRBJ2-3; either TRBD1 or TRBD2 may supply D (5 bases each). This CDR3 region has 13 residues. V was cut by 6 bases and J by 2 bases, with 12 bases left in between. Germline V gene sequence: CDR1 SQVTM, CDR2 ANQGSEA. CDR3 sequence reads: CSVSGPHTDTQYF. DNA for the CDR3: TGCAGCGTATCGGGACCCCACACAGATACGCAGTATTTT.

This clonotype was counted at least ten times. J is TRBJ1-1 and V is TRBV6-4, with D maybe TRBD1 (6 bases). Germline V gene data show CDR1 as MRHNA and CDR2 as SNTAGT. The CDR3 runs to 14 residues. V lost 0 bases, J lost 10 bases, and 15 bases lay in between. Written as DNA, the CDR3 is TGTGCCAGCAGTGACTCGATCGACCGAGGGGGAGCTTTCTTT. Translating it yields CASSDSIDRGGAFF.

This clonotype was seen more than once but under ten times. The chain couples TRBV11-3 to TRBJ2-1; D uncertain. Germline V gives CDR1 SGHNT, CDR2 YENEEA. The V end lost 6 bases, the J end lost 0 bases, and 18 bases lay between the germline ends. The CDR3 extends over 17 amino acids. CDR3 DNA sequence: TGTGCCAGCAGGCTAGGAGACTCCGAAGGCTCCTACAATGAGCAGTTCTTC. It specifies CASRLGDSEGSYNEQFF. Combining the CDR3 with reference TRBV11-3 and TRBJ2-1 gives the whole variable domain EAGVVQSPRYKIIEKKQPVAFWCNPISGHNTLYWYLQNLGQGPELLIRYENEEAVDDSQLPKDRFSAERLKGVDSTLKIQPAELGDSAVYLCASRLGDSEGSYNEQFFGPGTRLTVL.

The rearrangement uses TRBV9 and TRBJ2-5, with D maybe TRBD2 (5 bases). The CDR3 sequence is 14 residues long. V shed 0 bases and J shed 3 bases, with 9 bases lying between them. The germline CDR1 and CDR2 sequences are SGDLS and YYNGEE. This chain's CDR3 is CASSVGPSKETQYF. Written as DNA, the CDR3 is TGTGCCAGCAGCGTAGGCCCTAGCAAAGAGACCCAGTACTTC.

In its sample, this clonotype was seen many times. The rearrangement uses TRBV27 and TRBJ2-3, with D possibly being TRBD2 (5 bases). The CDR3 sequence is 24 residues long. Germline CDR1 is MNHEY and CDR2 is SMNVEV (reference sequence). Trimming removed 3 bases at V and 5 bases at J, with 42 bases between. The CDR3, as DNA: TGTGCCAGCAGTTTTTACCCCGGGAACCCTCATACCCCCCGCGGGCTAACTCAGCTAGATACGCAGTATTTT. Amino acid sequence: CASSFYPGNPHTPRGLTQLDTQYF.

V gene TRBV12-3 or TRBV12-4 combines with J gene TRBJ2-1; no definite D call. Between the trimmed V and J ends, which lost 4 bases and 9 bases, there was a span of 10 bases. The CDR3 is made up of 12 amino acids. CDR3 loop: CASSSGLVEQFF. DNA of the CDR3: TGTGCCAGCAGTTCCGGGCTGGTTGAGCAGTTCTTC.

The gene calls are TRBV30 and TRBJ2-2; 8 positions match TRBD2. Germline CDR1 and CDR2: GTSNPN and SVGIG (reference sequence). Losses at the gene ends were 2 bases for V and 7 bases for J; bases not matched to a gene: 6. The CDR3 sequence is 14 residues long. CDR3 nucleotide sequence: TGTGCCTGGAGTTTCACCACTAGCGGCGGGGAGCTGTTTTTT. Protein: CAWSFTTSGGELFF. Looking up the rest from reference TRBV30 and TRBJ2-2 gives the full variable domain: SQTIHQWPATLVQPVGSPLSLECTVEGTSNPNLYWYRQAAGRGLQLLFYSVGIGQISSEVPQNLSASRPQDRQFILSSKKLLLSDSGFYLCAWSFTTSGGELFFGEGSRLTVL.

In this sample, this clonotype turned up a few times. The chain is built from TRBV20-1 and TRBJ2-2; D gene unclear. V lost 6 bases and J lost 4, with 12 bases in between. The V gene's germline CDR1 is DFQATT and CDR2 SNEGSKA (reference sequence). This CDR3 spans 13 amino acids. The DNA of the CDR3 is TGCAGTGCCGAGGAGAGGTCCACCGGGGAGCTGTTTTTT. As protein: CSAEERSTGELFF.

This clonotype was detected only a few times. The chain employs TRBV27 and TRBJ2-2, with D possibly TRBD2 on 5 matching bases. The CDR3 runs to 15 residues. In germline, CDR1 is MNHEY, CDR2 SMNVEV (reference sequence). V lost 2 bases, J lost 4 bases, and 11 bases lay in between. The CDR3 here is CASSLMVAGTGELFF. CDR3 DNA sequence: TGTGCCAGCAGTTTAATGGTCGCGGGCACCGGGGAGCTGTTTTTT.

In its sample, this clonotype was seen many times. The CDR3 protein is CASTIGTGGADTQYF. In DNA, the CDR3 is TGTGCCAGCACCATCGGGACGGGTGGCGCAGATACGCAGTATTTT. The V call is TRBV27, the J call TRBJ2-3; TRBD1 or TRBD2 may be the D gene (5 bases each). The germline gives CDR1 MNHEY, CDR2 SMNVEV (reference sequence). The CDR3 consists of 15 residues. V was clipped by 7 bases and J by 4 bases, with 18 bases between them.

Turning to this clonotype: A read error may account for a junction end that differs from germline. The chain combines TRBV10-2 with TRBJ1-2; TRBD1 matches at 7 bases. Germline V gene sequence: CDR1 WSHSY, CDR2 SAAADI. This CDR3 is built from 15 residues. DNA for the CDR3: TGCGCCAGCAGTGAGCCGGGAGGGGGCGGTTATGACTACACCTTC. Translated: CASSEPGGGGYDYTF.

This clonotype was seen repeatedly, ten times or more. V and J are TRBV4-1 and TRBJ1-5, with a tentative D call TRBD1 (6 bases). Germline assignment: CDR1 MGHRA and CDR2 YSYEKL. The CDR3 has 15 amino acids. V was cut by 4 bases and J by 6 bases, with 16 bases left in between. CDR3 in DNA: TGCGCCAGCAGCCTAACTTTTAGGGGGGGTCAGCCCCAGCATTTT. Its translation is CASSLTFRGGQPQHF.

This clonotype was counted between two and nine times. The V call is TRBV3-1, the J call TRBJ2-1, with 11 bases fitting TRBD2. V gave up 1 base and J gave up 9 bases; unmatched junction bases: 5. The CDR3 has 15 amino acids. Germline CDR1 and CDR2: LGHDT and YNNKEL (reference sequence). The DNA for the CDR3 is TGTGCCAGCAGCCAAGCCACTAGCGGGAGAAGTGAGCAGTTCTTC. Its protein product is CASSQATSGRSEQFF.

The table lists this clonotype with a few counts. The gene calls are TRBV11-2 and TRBJ2-7, with D possibly being TRBD1 (5 bases). Per germline, CDR1 SGHAT and CDR2 FQNNGV. V was shortened by 10 bases and J by 2 bases, with 15 bases between the two germline ends. There are 13 residues in the CDR3. DNA of the CDR3: TGTGCCATCCTCGACAGTGCCACCTACGAGCAGTACTTC. This gives the protein CAILDSATYEQYF.

This chain connects TRBV24-1 to TRBJ2-3, with a tentative D call TRBD2 (5 bases). The V and J ends lost 0 bases and 5 bases respectively, with 11 bases between them. The germline gives CDR1 KGHDR, CDR2 SFDVKD. This CDR3 spans 15 amino acids. The DNA for the CDR3 is TGTGCCACCAGTGATTTGGGCGTAGAGGGAGATACGCAGTATTTT. This codes for CATSDLGVEGDTQYF.

This clonotype has only a few counts. V is TRBV30 and J is TRBJ1-2; the D is unclear. V was cut by 0 bases and J by 0 bases, with 11 bases left in between. CDR1 is GTSNPN, CDR2 SVGIG, per germline (reference sequence). This CDR3 contains 15 residues. In nucleotides, the CDR3 is TGTGCCTGGAGTGTTGGTGGCGGATCTAACTATGGCTACACCTTC. It yields the protein CAWSVGGGSNYGYTF.

The chain recombines TRBV7-8 with TRBJ1-5; possible D gene TRBD1, 5 bases. The germline V gene has CDR1 SGHVS and CDR2 FQNEAQ. Trimming stripped 2 bases from V and 2 bases from J, with 10 bases between. The CDR3 contains 15 residues. The chain's CDR3 is CASSLWGTGNQPQHF. For the CDR3, the DNA is TGTGCCAGCAGCTTATGGGGGACGGGCAATCAGCCCCAGCATTTT. Full variable domain (outside the CDR3, taken from reference TRBV7-8 and TRBJ1-5): GAGVSQSPRYKVAKRGQDVALRCDPISGHVSLFWYQQALGQGPEFLTYFQNEAQLDKSGLPSDRFFAERPEGSVSTLKIQRTQQEDSAVYLCASSLWGTGNQPQHFGDGTRLSIL.

The chain carries TRBV27 and TRBJ2-2, with D possibly being TRBD1 or TRBD2 (5 bases each). The V gene lost 6 bases and the J gene lost 7 bases, with 12 bases spanning the gap. The CDR3 consists of 13 residues. Germline assignment: CDR1 MNHEY and CDR2 SMNVEV (reference sequence). CDR3 loop: CASSLGGGGELFF. The CDR3 DNA reads as TGTGCCAGCAGCCTGGGTGGGGGCGGGGAGCTGTTTTTT.

The CDR3 is CASSQDLSSNQPQHF. The CDR3 DNA reads TGTGCCAGCAGCCAAGATCTAAGTAGCAATCAGCCCCAGCATTTT. The chain employs TRBV4-2 and TRBJ1-5; D gene ambiguous. Trimming pared 0 bases from V and 0 bases from J, leaving 6 bases between. Germline V gives CDR1 LGHNA, CDR2 YNFKEQ. This CDR3 is 15 amino acids long.

This clonotype has at least ten counts. The chain carries TRBV11-2 and TRBJ2-1, with no clear D. This CDR3 spans 17 amino acids. From germline, CDR1 is SGHAT and CDR2 FQNNGV. The V end lost 0 bases, the J end lost 2 bases, and 14 bases lay between the germline ends. This CDR3 is CASSLDLPTGPYNEQFF. CDR3 DNA: TGTGCCAGCAGCTTAGATCTGCCAACCGGGCCCTACAATGAGCAGTTCTTC.

This clonotype showed up many times. The chain uses TRBV11-2 and TRBJ2-2, with 9 positions matching TRBD2. J gave up 6 bases and V 7 bases, and 9 bases lay outside the gene matches. This CDR3 comprises 15 residues. The V gene's germline CDR1 is SGHAT and CDR2 FQNNGV. The CDR3 DNA reads TGTGCCAGCACCTATGGCGGGGGGGCGGCCGGGGAGCTGTTTTTT. Protein sequence: CASTYGGGAAGELFF.

This clonotype was recorded a few times. The chain is built from TRBV24-1 and TRBJ2-3; the D is unclear. This CDR3 spans 14 amino acids. Germline V lookup: CDR1 KGHDR, CDR2 SFDVKD. V was trimmed by 1 base and J by 3 bases, leaving 7 bases between them. This chain's CDR3 is CATSDLPGTDTQYF. DNA of the CDR3: TGTGCCACCAGTGATTTACCGGGTACAGATACGCAGTATTTT.

Note on this clonotype: Being one base from a much bigger clone, this may be a read error. The chain recombines TRBV29-1 with TRBJ2-3, with D perhaps TRBD1 or TRBD2 (6 bases each). CDR3 size: 16 residues. Germline assignment: CDR1 SQVTM and CDR2 ANQGSEA. The germline V and J ends were trimmed by 2 bases and 6 bases, with 21 bases remaining between them. CDR3 sequence: CSVENRGGGVRDTQYF. The CDR3 nucleotides read TGCAGCGTTGAAAATCGTGGAGGGGGAGTAAGGGATACGCAGTATTTT.

This clonotype was detected only a few times. J is TRBJ1-2 and V is TRBV6-5; D call uncertain. Germline loops: CDR1 MNHEY, CDR2 SVGAGI. Trimming took 2 bases from V and 1 from J, leaving 8 bases between them. The CDR3 is made up of 14 amino acids. This CDR3 reads CASSYSVDNYGYTF. The CDR3 bases are TGTGCCAGCAGTTACAGCGTCGATAACTATGGCTACACCTTC.

This clonotype was observed many times. The chain uses TRBV7-9 and TRBJ2-7; TRBD1 is a possible D gene (6 bases). The CDR3 has 16 residues. Deletions cut 4 bases from V and 1 base from J, with 17 bases between. Germline CDR1 is SEHNR and CDR2 is FQNEAQ (reference sequence). The CDR3 reads CASSSHAGTYSYEQYF. Here the CDR3 DNA reads TGTGCCAGCAGCTCCCACGCCGGGACATATTCCTACGAGCAGTACTTC. Drawing the rest from reference TRBV7-9 and TRBJ2-7, the complete variable domain is DTGVSQNPRHKITKRGQNVTFRCDPISEHNRLYWYRQTLGQGPEFLTYFQNEAQLEKSRLLSDRFSAERPKGSFSTLEIQRTEQGDSAMYLCASSSHAGTYSYEQYFGPGTRLTVT.

This clonotype has just one count. This rearrangement joins TRBV4-1 to TRBJ2-3, with D hard to call. Per germline, CDR1 MGHRA and CDR2 YSYEKL. The CDR3 is 13 residues long. The CDR3 DNA reads TGCGTTGATACCACTGAGAGAACAGATACGCAGTATTTT. As protein: CVDTTERTDTQYF.

On this clonotype itself: A read error may be the cause here, since a much bigger clone is one base away. The rearrangement links TRBV29-1 to TRBJ2-7, with D perhaps matching TRBD2 (5 bases). This CDR3 is 11 amino acids long. Germline V gene sequence: CDR1 SQVTM, CDR2 ANQGSEA. CDR3 bases: TGCAGCGTCGAGGGAAACTACGAGCAGCACTTC. It is translated as CSVEGNYEQHF.